This T cell receptor beta chain was found in a study of PD-1 blockade in classical Hodgkin lymphoma. Study-level background: The study gave patients nivolumab 3 mg/kg intravenously every 2 weeks.

In this sample, this clone turned up a few times. The antigen remains undetermined. Other nucleotide sequences in the sample specify the same CDR3. Clones were read by immunoSEQ multiplex PCR, and TCRdb kept only the in-frame ones, dropping some. The sample contains about 47,000 clones, about 80% of which appear only once. Trimming took 5 bases from V and 3 from J, leaving 7 bases between them. This CDR3 comprises 12 residues. Germline V gives CDR1 SGHAT, CDR2 FQNNGV. Study-level points and caveats: Before treatment, TCR diversity in newly diagnosed patients was reportedly lower than in healthy donors. While CD8+ TCR diversity did not rise significantly by C4D1, CD4+ TCR diversity did.

Time point of the sample: cycle 4 day 1 (C4D1), after more than five weeks of nivolumab. There was relapse after autologous stem cell transplantation in every patient, and there was variation in brentuximab vedotin exposure. The sequence was collected from a human donor with classical Hodgkin lymphoma. The source was peripheral blood mononuclear cells (PBMCs), collected before the fourth cycle of nivolumab. This chain joins TRBV11-2 and TRBJ1-2; D not resolved. DNA for the CDR3: TGTGCCAGCAGCCCCCCAGACTATGGCTACACCTTC. This gives the protein CASSPPDYGYTF.